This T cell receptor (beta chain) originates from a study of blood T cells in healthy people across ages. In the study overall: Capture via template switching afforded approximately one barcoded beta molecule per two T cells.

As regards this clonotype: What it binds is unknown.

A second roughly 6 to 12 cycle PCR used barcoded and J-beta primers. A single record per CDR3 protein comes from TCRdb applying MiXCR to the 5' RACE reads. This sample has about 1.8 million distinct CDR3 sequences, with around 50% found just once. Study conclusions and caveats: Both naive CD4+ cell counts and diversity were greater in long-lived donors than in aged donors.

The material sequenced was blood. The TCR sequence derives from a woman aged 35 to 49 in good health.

The CDR3 bases are TGTGCCAGCAGCTTAGCGCTACGGGGGCCCTACAATGAGCAGTTCTTC. Protein sequence: CASSLALRGPYNEQFF. The V call is TRBV7-2, the J call TRBJ2-1; either TRBD1 or TRBD2 may supply D (6 bases each). The CDR3 is made up of 16 amino acids. From germline, CDR1 is SGHTA and CDR2 FQGNSA. The V end lost 0 bases, the J end lost 2 bases, and 11 bases lay between the germline ends.